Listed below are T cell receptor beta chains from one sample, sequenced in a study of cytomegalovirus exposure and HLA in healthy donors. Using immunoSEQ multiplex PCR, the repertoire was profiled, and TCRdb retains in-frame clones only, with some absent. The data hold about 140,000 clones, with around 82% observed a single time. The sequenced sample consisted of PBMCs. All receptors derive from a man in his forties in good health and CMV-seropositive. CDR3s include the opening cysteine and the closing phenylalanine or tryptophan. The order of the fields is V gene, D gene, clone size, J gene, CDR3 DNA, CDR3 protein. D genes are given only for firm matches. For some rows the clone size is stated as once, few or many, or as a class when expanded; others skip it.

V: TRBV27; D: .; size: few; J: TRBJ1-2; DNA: TGTGCCAGCAGTCCCTGGGAGGCAGCGGTTGGCTACACCTTC; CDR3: CASSPWEAAVGYTF
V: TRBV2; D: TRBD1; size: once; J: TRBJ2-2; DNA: TGTGCCAGCAGTTATCCGGGACAGGGGGCGTCCGGGGAGCTGTTTTTT; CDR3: CASSYPGQGASGELFF
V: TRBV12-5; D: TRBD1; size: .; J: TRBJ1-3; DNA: TGTGCTAGTGGGTGGACAGGGGGGTCCTCTGGAAACACCATATATTTT; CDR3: CASGWTGGSSGNTIYF
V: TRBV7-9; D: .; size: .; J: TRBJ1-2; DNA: TGTGCCAGCAGCTTAGGTGGAGTCAGACTACGAAGTGGCTACACCTTC; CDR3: CASSLGGVRLRSGYTF
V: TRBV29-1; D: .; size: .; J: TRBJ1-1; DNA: TGCAGCGTTGGGGGGGGAGAGCACACTGAAGCTTTCTTT; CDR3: CSVGGGEHTEAFF
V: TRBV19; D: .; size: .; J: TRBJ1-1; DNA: TGTGCCAGCCAATCGGGGTCATTCACTGAAGCTTTCTTT; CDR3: CASQSGSFTEAFF
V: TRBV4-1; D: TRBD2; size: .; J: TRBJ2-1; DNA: TGCGCCAGCAGCCAAGATGAAGCGGGGGGTAAAAATGAGCAGTTCTTC; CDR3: CASSQDEAGGKNEQFF
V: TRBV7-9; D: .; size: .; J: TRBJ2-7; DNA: TGTGCCAGCAGCCTGGAGGGTGGCCCTTCGAAGCAGTACTTC; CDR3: CASSLEGGPSKQYF
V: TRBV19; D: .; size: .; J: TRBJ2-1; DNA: TGTGCCAGTAGTACGACTAGATCCTCCTACAATGAGCAGTTCTTC; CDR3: CASSTTRSSYNEQFF
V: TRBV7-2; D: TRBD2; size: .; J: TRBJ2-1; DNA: TGTGCCAGCAGCTTAAGAGTTGCGGGAGGGCCTAATGAGCAGTTCTTC; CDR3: CASSLRVAGGPNEQFF
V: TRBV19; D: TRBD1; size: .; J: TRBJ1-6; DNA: TGTGCCAGTAGGCGGTTGAAGGGACAGGGTGACTCACCCCTCCACTTT; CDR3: CASRRLKGQGDSPLHF
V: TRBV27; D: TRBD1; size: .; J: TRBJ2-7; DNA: TGTGCCAGCAGTTTACGGGGACAGGGAGTCGAGTACTTC; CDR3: CASSLRGQGVEYF
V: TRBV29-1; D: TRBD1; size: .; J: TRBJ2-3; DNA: TGCAGCGCCCCGCGACAGGGGAGCACAGATACGCAGTATTTT; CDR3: CSAPRQGSTDTQYF
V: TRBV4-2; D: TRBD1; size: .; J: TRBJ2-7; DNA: TGTGCCAGCAGCCTCGGACAGGGGCTTTCCTACGAGCAGTACTTC; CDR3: CASSLGQGLSYEQYF
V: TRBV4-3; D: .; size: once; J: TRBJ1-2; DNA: TGCGCCAGCAGCCAAGACTGGCAGGTTACCTATGGCTACACCTTC; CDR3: CASSQDWQVTYGYTF
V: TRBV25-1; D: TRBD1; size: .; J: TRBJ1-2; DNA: TGTGCCAGCAGTGATAACGTCGGACAGGGGGCAGGTGGCTACACCTTC; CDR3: CASSDNVGQGAGGYTF
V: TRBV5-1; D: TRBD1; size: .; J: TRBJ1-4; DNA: TGCGCCAGCAGTTCCGATCAGGGGGTTGACGAAAAACTGTTTTTT; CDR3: CASSSDQGVDEKLFF
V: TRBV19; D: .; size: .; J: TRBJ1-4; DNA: TGTGCCAGTCGCCTTCAACAGGGCGGTAATGAAAAACTGTTTTTT; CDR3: CASRLQQGGNEKLFF
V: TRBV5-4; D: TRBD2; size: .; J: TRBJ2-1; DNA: TGTGCCAGCAGCTTGGGGACTAGCGGGATTAATGAGCAGTTCTTC; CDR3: CASSLGTSGINEQFF
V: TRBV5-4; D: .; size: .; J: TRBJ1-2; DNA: TGTGCCAGCAGCTCAGGGGATAACTATGGCTACACCTTC; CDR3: CASSSGDNYGYTF
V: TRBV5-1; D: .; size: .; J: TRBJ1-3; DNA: TGCGCCAGCAGCTTGGGACAGTTCTCTGGAAACACCATATATTTT; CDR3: CASSLGQFSGNTIYF
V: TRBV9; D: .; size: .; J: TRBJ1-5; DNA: TGTGCCAGCAGCGTAGGGGCGAATCAGCCCCAGCATTTT; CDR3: CASSVGANQPQHF
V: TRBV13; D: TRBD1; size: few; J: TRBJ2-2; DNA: TGTGCCAGCAGCCAACCGGGACAGGCGGCCGGGGAGCTGTTTTTT; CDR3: CASSQPGQAAGELFF
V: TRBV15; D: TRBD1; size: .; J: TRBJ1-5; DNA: TGTGCCACCAGCAGAGGTGGGACAGGACGCGGGAATCAGCCCCAGCATTTT; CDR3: CATSRGGTGRGNQPQHF
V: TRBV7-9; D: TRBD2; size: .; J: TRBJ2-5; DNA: TGTGCCAGCAGCTTATTCTTAACTAGCGGGGCCCGTCAAGAGACCCAGTACTTC; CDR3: CASSLFLTSGARQETQYF
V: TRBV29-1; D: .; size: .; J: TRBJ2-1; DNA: TGCAGCGTTGGGCTTATCCGGGACTGGCCCGACAATGAGCAGTTCTTC; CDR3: CSVGLIRDWPDNEQFF
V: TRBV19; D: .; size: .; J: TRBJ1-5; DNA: TGTGCCAGTAGTATGGCTAGCAATCAGCCCCAGCATTTT; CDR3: CASSMASNQPQHF
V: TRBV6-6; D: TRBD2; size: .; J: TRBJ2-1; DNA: TGTGCCAGCAGCGTAGCGGGGGGGAGAAAAGAGCAGTTCTTC; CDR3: CASSVAGGRKEQFF
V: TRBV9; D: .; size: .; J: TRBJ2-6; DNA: TGTGCCAGCAGCGTGACTTTAAGGGGGTCTGGGGCCAACGTCCTGACTTTC; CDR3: CASSVTLRGSGANVLTF
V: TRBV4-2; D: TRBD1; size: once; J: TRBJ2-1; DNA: TGTGCCAGCAGCCGGGCCGGGACAGGGGGCCTTTCCTACAATGAGCAGTTCTTC; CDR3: CASSRAGTGGLSYNEQFF
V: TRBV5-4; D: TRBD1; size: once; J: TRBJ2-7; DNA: TGTGCCAGCAGCAGACAGGGTCGCTACGAGCAGTACTTC; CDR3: CASSRQGRYEQYF
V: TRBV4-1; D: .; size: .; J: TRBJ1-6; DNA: TGCGCCAGCAGCCAAGAGAGGAATCGACCCCTCCACTTT; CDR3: CASSQERNRPLHF
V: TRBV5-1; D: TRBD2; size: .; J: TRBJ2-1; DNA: TGCGCCAGCAGCTCAAGACTAGCGGGAGTTGGTGAGCAGTTCTTC; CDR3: CASSSRLAGVGEQFF
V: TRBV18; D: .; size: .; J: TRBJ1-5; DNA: TGTGCCAGCTCACCAGGGCGGGGGCGGGAGCCCCAGCATTTT; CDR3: CASSPGRGREPQHF
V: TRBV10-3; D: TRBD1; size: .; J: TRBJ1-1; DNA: TGTGCCATCGGAACCGGGACAGGGGGAATGAACACTGAAGCTTTCTTT; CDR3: CAIGTGTGGMNTEAFF
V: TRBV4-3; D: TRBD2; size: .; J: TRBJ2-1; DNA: TGCGCCAGCAGCCAAGTCTCGACTAGCGGATCCTACAATGAGCAGTTCTTC; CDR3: CASSQVSTSGSYNEQFF